This TCR beta chain was captured by sequencing in a study of control samples from healthy donors and cancer patients. With V trimmed by 4 bases and J by 2 bases, 5 bases remained unmatched. The CDR3 loop spans 15 amino acids. Germline V gene data show CDR1 as SGHRS and CDR2 as YFSETQ. Produced via immunoSEQ multiplex PCR; TCRdb's table is partial and in-frame only. Seen here are roughly 54,000 clones, approximately 96% observed once, and the top ten hold approximately 1.9%. The sample was blood. The clonotype originates from a young woman in good health. The rearrangement joins TRBV5-1 to TRBJ2-3; TRBD1 matches 9 bases. This CDR3 reads CASSTGQGYTDTQYF. DNA for the CDR3: TGCGCCAGCAGCACTGGACAGGGGTACACAGATACGCAGTATTTT.